A single sample is the source of the 13 T cell receptor beta chains below, sequenced in a study of cytomegalovirus exposure and HLA in healthy donors. The PCR was carried out with 60 Vbeta primers and 13 Jbeta primers. Assay: immunoSEQ multiplex PCR; the TCRdb copy retains only in-frame clones and omits some. The data show 150,000 or so clones, less than 90% seen once. Sequencing was performed on PBMCs. These receptors came from a woman between 18 and 30 years old in good health and CMV-seronegative.

Worth noting for this clone: One end of the junction is discordant with germline, which a read error may explain. The chain carries TRBV7-9 and TRBJ2-7; D is possibly TRBD1 (5 bases). Germline loops: CDR1 SEHNR, CDR2 FQNEAQ (reference sequence). This CDR3 has 13 amino acids. The CDR3 protein is CSSSFQGSYEQYF. DNA for the CDR3: TGTTCCAGCAGCTTCCAGGGAAGCTACGAGCAGTACTTC.

CDR3 coding DNA: TGTGCCAGCTCACAGGGGGCAACAGATACGCAGTATTTT. This translates into CASSQGATDTQYF. The chain couples TRBV18 to TRBJ2-3; 7 nucleotides match TRBD1. This CDR3 contains 13 residues. Germline loops: CDR1 KGHSH, CDR2 LQKENI. With V trimmed by 4 bases and J by 3 bases, 1 base remained unmatched.

This clone occurred once. Written as DNA, the CDR3 is TGTGCCAGTAGTTACGGACAGGCTAACACTGAAGCTTTCTTT. Protein: CASSYGQANTEAFF. V gene TRBV19 combines with J gene TRBJ1-1, with TRBD1 matching over 7 bases. V shed 5 bases and J 2 bases; nucleotides not matched to a gene: 5. The CDR3 contains 14 residues. CDR1 is LNHDA, CDR2 SQIVND, per germline (reference sequence).

The chain employs TRBV27 and TRBJ2-3; TRBD2 agrees at 7 bases. Trimming at V came to 3 bases and at J to 2 bases, leaving 5 bases not matched to a gene. CDR1 and CDR2 from the germline V gene are MNHEY and SMNVEV (reference sequence). The CDR3 is made up of 15 amino acids. The DNA for the CDR3 is TGTGCCAGCAGTTTCCAAGCGGGGCACACAGATACGCAGTATTTT. The encoded protein is CASSFQAGHTDTQYF.

In this sample, this clone turned up a few times. The CDR3 here is CASSQDFRDNEQFF. The CDR3 region has the DNA TGCGCCAGCAGCCAAGATTTCAGGGACAATGAGCAGTTCTTC. The gene calls are TRBV4-1 and TRBJ2-1, with D possibly TRBD1 on 5 matching bases. With 0 bases removed from V and 5 bases from J, the gap between germline ends came to 8 bases. This CDR3 comprises 14 residues. CDR1 and CDR2 (germline): MGHRA, YSYEKL.

The V and J genes are TRBV28 and TRBJ2-3, with no clear D. The CDR3 runs to 16 residues. V was cut by 4 bases and J by 2 bases, with 16 bases left in between. Germline loops: CDR1 MDHEN, CDR2 SYDVKM. This chain's CDR3 is CASSSLEAPITDTQYF. The CDR3 DNA reads TGTGCCAGCAGTTCACTCGAAGCGCCAATCACAGATACGCAGTATTTT.

The genes are TRBV6-4 and TRBJ2-3; 7 nucleotides agree with TRBD2. CDR1 is MRHNA and CDR2 is SNTAGT in the germline V gene. The CDR3 loop spans 15 amino acids. The V segment lost 2 bases and the J segment 5 bases; nucleotides outside the gene matches: 7. In nucleotides, the CDR3 is TGTGCCAGCAGTGACGGATCCGGGGAGGGAGATACGCAGTATTTT. Amino acid sequence: CASSDGSGEGDTQYF.

Only one count was recorded for this clone. The chain links TRBV2 to TRBJ2-7; 10 bases line up with TRBD2. The CDR3 totals 15 residues. Germline lookup yields CDR1 SNHLY and CDR2 FYNNEI. The trim removed 6 bases at V and 2 bases at J, leaving 7 bases unmatched. CDR3 in amino acids: CASRYLAGDPYEQYF. In nucleotides, the CDR3 is TGTGCCAGCAGGTACCTAGCGGGAGACCCCTACGAGCAGTACTTC.

The gene calls are TRBV5-1 and TRBJ2-1; the match to TRBD2 covers 10 bases. The V gene's germline CDR1 is SGHRS and CDR2 YFSETQ. There are 14 residues in the CDR3. The V segment lost 4 bases and the J segment 7 bases; nucleotides outside the gene matches: 5. The CDR3 DNA follows: TGCGCCAGCAGCCAGCGGGAGGGAGGGAATGAGCAGTTCTTC. Amino acid sequence: CASSQREGGNEQFF.

The chain joins TRBV5-1 to TRBJ2-3; a weak D match, TRBD1 (5 bases). CDR1 SGHRS and CDR2 YFSETQ come from the germline V gene. V lost 3 bases, J lost 2 bases, and 10 bases lay in between. The CDR3 sequence is 14 residues long. The CDR3 nucleotides read TGCGCCAGCAGCTCCAGGACAACCACAGATACGCAGTATTTT. Amino acids: CASSSRTTTDTQYF.

This clone was detected only once. The V gene is TRBV4-1, the J gene TRBJ1-2; D is uncertain. Germline loops: CDR1 MGHRA, CDR2 YSYEKL. This CDR3 spans 13 amino acids. Trimming left V 2 bases short and J 3 bases short, with 7 bases between. The CDR3: CASSQNSYYGYTF. The CDR3 DNA reads as TGCGCCAGCAGCCAAAACAGTTACTATGGCTACACCTTC.

J is TRBJ2-1 and V is TRBV9, with TRBD2 matching 8 bases. The CDR3 length is 14 residues. V shed 2 bases, J shed 9 bases, and the junction held 7 bases outside the gene matches. In germline, CDR1 is SGDLS, CDR2 YYNGEE. The DNA of the CDR3 is TGTGCCAGCAGCGTTGGTAGCGGGGTGGGTGAGCAGTTCTTC. This translates into CASSVGSGVGEQFF.

The count of this clone is one. The genes are TRBV28 and TRBJ1-2, with D uncertain. Per the germline V gene, CDR1 is MDHEN and CDR2 is SYDVKM. V gave up 1 base and J gave up 3 bases, with 6 bases separating them. This CDR3 contains 13 residues. The CDR3 reads CASSLFADYGYTF. CDR3 DNA: TGTGCCAGCAGTTTATTCGCGGACTATGGCTACACCTTC.